A selection of T cell receptor beta chains follows, all from one sample in a study of blood T cell repertoires in COVID-19. Assay: immunoSEQ multiplex PCR; the TCRdb copy retains only in-frame clones and omits some. The repertoire has 55,000 to 65,000 clones, around 90% of them found once; the top ten carry 4.5% to 5%. Sequencing was performed on peripheral blood. The source of these receptors is a man in his sixties with acute or convalescent COVID-19. CDR3s include the opening cysteine and the closing phenylalanine or tryptophan. D genes are given only for firm matches. Size is omitted from some rows. Given values are once, few, many or a class for expanded clones.

few | TRBD2 | TRBJ2-1 | TRBV2 | 16 | TGTGCCAGCAGTCCACGTGGCGGGAGAGGATGGAATGAGCAGTTCTTC | CASSPRGGRGWNEQFF
NA | TRBD1 | TRBJ1-2 | TRBV24-1 | 15 | TGTGCCACCAGTGATGAAACAGGGGGCTCGGATGGCTACACCTTC | CATSDETGGSDGYTF
NA | NA | TRBJ1-2 | TRBV7-9 | 13 | TGTGCCAGCAGCTTATCCGGGGTTGAGGGCTACACCTTC | CASSLSGVEGYTF
NA | NA | TRBJ2-1 | TRBV7-9 | 14 | TGTGCCAGCAGCCAGGACTGGGCCTACAATGAGCAGTTCTTC | CASSQDWAYNEQFF
once | NA | TRBJ2-5 | TRBV11-2 | 12 | TGTGCCAGCAGCGCTACGGGGGAGACCCAGTACTTC | CASSATGETQYF
NA | NA | TRBJ2-1 | TRBV21-1 | 16 | TGTGCCAGCAGCCCCCGGAGCGGGAGCTCCTACAATGAGCAGTTCTTC | CASSPRSGSSYNEQFF
NA | TRBD1 | TRBJ1-2 | TRBV19 | 15 | TGTGCCAGTAGTATAGGAGCAGGGGGCTACTATGGCTACACCTTC | CASSIGAGGYYGYTF
once | TRBD2 | TRBJ2-4 | TRBV9 | 13 | TGTGCCAGCAGCGTAGAAGGGAGGGACATTCAGTACTTC | CASSVEGRDIQYF
NA | NA | TRBJ2-1 | TRBV11-3 | 11 | TGTGCCAGCAGCTCAGGAGGTGAGCAGTTCTTC | CASSSGGEQFF
NA | NA | TRBJ2-7 | TRBV10-3 | 15 | TGTGCCATCAGGAGATCCGGGACTGATCCCTACGAGCAGTACTTC | CAIRRSGTDPYEQYF
NA | TRBD2 | TRBJ2-1 | TRBV5-4 | 16 | TGTGCCAGCAGCTTGGAAGCGGGAGGGAGGGGCAATGAGCAGTTCTTC | CASSLEAGGRGNEQFF
NA | NA | TRBJ1-2 | TRBV19 | 14 | TGTGCCAGTAGTAGTGCGACAGCAACCTATGGCTACACCTTC | CASSSATATYGYTF
NA | NA | TRBJ1-5 | TRBV19 | 14 | TGTGCCAGTAGTAACGGGGTCGACGGCCAGCCCCAGCATTTT | CASSNGVDGQPQHF
NA | NA | TRBJ2-7 | TRBV7-7 | 15 | TGTGCTAGCAGCTTAGATGCAGGGCCTACCTACGAGCAGTACTTC | CASSLDAGPTYEQYF
NA | NA | TRBJ2-1 | TRBV14 | 14 | TGTGCCAGCAGCCAAGTATCGGGAGCTAATGAGCAGTTCTTC | CASSQVSGANEQFF
NA | TRBD1 | TRBJ2-5 | TRBV5-1 | 14 | TGCGCCAGCAGCTCCGGTGGGACAGGAGAGACCCAGTACTTC | CASSSGGTGETQYF
NA | TRBD1 | TRBJ2-2 | TRBV10-3 | 18 | TGTGCCATCAGTGAGCGGGGACAGGGGGTATCGGACACCGGGGAGCTGTTTTTT | CAISERGQGVSDTGELFF
NA | NA | TRBJ2-1 | TRBV3-1/TRBV3-2 | 12 | TGTGCCAGCAGCACAGGGTTCGGGGAGCAGTTCTTC | CASSTGFGEQFF
NA | TRBD2 | TRBJ2-1 | TRBV11-2 | 18 | TGTGCCAGCAGCTTCTCCCACCGGGGCGGGAGGGGCAACAATGAGCAGTTCTTC | CASSFSHRGGRGNNEQFF
NA | NA | TRBJ1-6 | TRBV3-1/TRBV3-2 | 14 | TGTGCCAGCAGCCAAGAGCTGAGGCACTCACCCCTCCACTTT | CASSQELRHSPLHF
few | TRBD2 | TRBJ2-1 | TRBV7-9 | 13 | TGTGCCAGCAGCTTGGGACTAGCTTATGAGCAGTTCTTC | CASSLGLAYEQFF
NA | NA | TRBJ2-7 | TRBV5-1 | 14 | TGCGCCAGCAGCGCTGTCGGGACACACTACGAGCAGTACTTC | CASSAVGTHYEQYF
NA | TRBD2 | TRBJ2-2 | TRBV5-5 | 17 | TGTGCCAGCAGCTTTATCGGACTCAGCGGGAGGGCCGGGGAGCTGTTTTTT | CASSFIGLSGRAGELFF